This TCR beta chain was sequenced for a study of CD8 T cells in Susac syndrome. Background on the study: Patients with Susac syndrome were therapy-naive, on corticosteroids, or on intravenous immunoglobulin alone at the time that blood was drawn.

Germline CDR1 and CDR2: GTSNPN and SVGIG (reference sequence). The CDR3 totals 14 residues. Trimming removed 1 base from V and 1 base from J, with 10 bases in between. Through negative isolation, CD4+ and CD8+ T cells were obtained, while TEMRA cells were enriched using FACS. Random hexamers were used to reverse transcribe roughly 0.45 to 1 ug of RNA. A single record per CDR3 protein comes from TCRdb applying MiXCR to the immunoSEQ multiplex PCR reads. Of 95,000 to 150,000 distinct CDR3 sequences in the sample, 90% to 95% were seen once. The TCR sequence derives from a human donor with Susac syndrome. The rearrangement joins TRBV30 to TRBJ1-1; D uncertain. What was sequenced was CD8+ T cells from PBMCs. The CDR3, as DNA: TGTGCCTGGAGTGCAGGACGGAAGAACACTGAAGCTTTCTTT. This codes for CAWSAGRKNTEAFF.